The rows below give T cell receptor beta chains drawn from one sample of a study of T-cell memory formation after mild COVID-19. TCRdb re-analysed the 5' RACE reads in MiXCR, keeping a single row per CDR3 protein. The sample lists around 450,000 distinct CDR3 sequences; about 19% were seen once. Sequenced: PBMCs or a T cell subset sorted from them (not recorded which). The receptors derive from an adult woman who had mild COVID-19 (a few samples of this study predate the infection). Cell type and time point are not known. Both conserved end residues are part of each CDR3. Each record gives: clone size, V gene, CDR3 protein. Rows give clone size only sometimes, using once, few, many, or a class for an expanded clone.

size: -
V: TRBV5-1
CDR3: CASKAQRQAGGYTF

size: few
V: TRBV12-3/TRBV12-4
CDR3: CASSGTSEGGSEQFF

size: -
V: TRBV2
CDR3: CASRGPNYGYTF

size: few
V: TRBV12-3/TRBV12-4
CDR3: CASSLTGNPTGELFF

size: few
V: TRBV2
CDR3: CAISWRESPLHF

size: few
V: TRBV12-3/TRBV12-4
CDR3: CASSSSDRVANTGELFF

size: -
V: TRBV11-2
CDR3: CASSPDRSSEQYF

size: few
V: TRBV7-9
CDR3: CASSKPGQSTYEQYF

size: -
V: TRBV30
CDR3: CASDRGQGYNEQFF

size: few
V: TRBV4-2
CDR3: CASSPGRTATNEKLFF

size: few
V: TRBV5-1
CDR3: CASSLRDRARNTEAFF

size: few
V: TRBV29-1
CDR3: CSVDLAGTQETQYF